This T cell receptor beta chain stems from a study of T-cell memory formation after mild COVID-19. Study-level information: The two donors had largely donor-specific TCR clusters. Study-level findings and limits: Day 15 to 85 contracting clones showed balanced CD4/CD8; day 15 to 37 expanders favored CD4+. Contracting CD4+ clones sat mainly in CM and EM; CD8+ in EMRA.

5'RACE primed at constant segments yielded TCR alpha and TCR beta cDNA libraries bearing sample barcodes and UMIs. Via MiXCR, TCRdb re-called the 5' RACE reads, giving one row per CDR3 protein. The sample gives some 120,000 distinct CDR3 sequences, about a sixth of which show up once; approximately 4.7% is in the top ten. Notes on this clonotype: What it binds is not known.

CDR3 length: 15 amino acids. Trimming took 6 bases from V and 7 from J, leaving 16 bases between them. Germline CDR1 MNHNS, CDR2 SASEGT. The sample comprised PBMCs or a T cell subset sorted from them (not recorded which). The clonotype comes from a man aged 18 to 35 who had mild COVID-19 (a few samples of this study predate the infection). Cell type and time point are not known. V gene TRBV6-1 combines with J gene TRBJ1-6; D is unresolved. As DNA, the CDR3 is TGTGCCAGCAGCTCTACGTGGCAGATGAATTCACCCCTCCACTTT. This encodes CASSSTWQMNSPLHF.